This T cell receptor (beta chain) was sequenced during a study of T cell responses to AZD1222 COVID-19 vaccine. Study-wide results and limits: Mostly white British, mostly female donors; authors suggested clonal diversity may be underestimated. Researchers took repertoire samples only after the peak T cell response had come. The span of vaccine-associated CD4 TCRs extended across spike, with dominance at 160-218 and 743-854. Nearly half of spike-specific TCRs reportedly target unmutated variant regions.

Assay: immunoSEQ multiplex PCR; the TCRdb copy retains only in-frame clones and omits some. This sample has 84,000 or so clones, with 80% to 90% found just once. This clone was counted a few times. The antigen is undetermined. The clonotype was recovered from an adult in good health. The material was peripheral blood, obtained on day 0 of AZD1222 vaccination.

The CDR3 DNA sequence: TGTGCCAGCAGCATGCTAGCGGGAGACGGCACCGGGGAGCTGTTTTTT. It translates to CASSMLAGDGTGELFF. The chain uses TRBV5-5 and TRBJ2-2, with TRBD2 identical over 10 bases. Germline V lookup: CDR1 SGHKS, CDR2 YYEKEE (reference sequence). The ends lost 4 bases at V and 4 bases at J; junction bases unmatched: 7. The CDR3 extends over 16 amino acids.